The clone carrying this TCR beta chain appeared a few times. Its specificity is unknown. This record comes from a study of T-cell memory formation after mild COVID-19. Study as a whole: TCR clustering was largely donor specific.

Study-wide findings and caveats: Balance between CD4 and CD8 was seen in clones contracting day 15 to 85, and a CD4+ lean was seen in later expanders.

TCR alpha and TCR beta cDNA libraries carrying sample barcodes and UMIs came from 5'RACE with constant-segment primers. TCRdb processed the 5' RACE reads anew with MiXCR; each CDR3 protein has one entry. There are about 350,000 distinct CDR3 sequences in the sample; over 13% occur only once, and under 25% lies in the top ten. The trim removed 3 bases at V and 2 bases at J, leaving 9 bases unmatched. The length of the CDR3 is 17 residues. The source is a man aged 18 to 29 who had mild COVID-19 (a few samples of this study predate the infection). Cell type and time point are not known. The sequencing sample was made of PBMCs or a T cell subset sorted from them (not recorded which). This sequence joins TRBV12-3 or TRBV12-4 and TRBJ2-3, with 9 bases fitting TRBD2. The CDR3 here is CASSFAASGVSTDTQYF. CDR3 coding DNA: TGTGCCAGCAGTTTCGCGGCTAGCGGGGTCTCCACAGATACGCAGTATTTT.